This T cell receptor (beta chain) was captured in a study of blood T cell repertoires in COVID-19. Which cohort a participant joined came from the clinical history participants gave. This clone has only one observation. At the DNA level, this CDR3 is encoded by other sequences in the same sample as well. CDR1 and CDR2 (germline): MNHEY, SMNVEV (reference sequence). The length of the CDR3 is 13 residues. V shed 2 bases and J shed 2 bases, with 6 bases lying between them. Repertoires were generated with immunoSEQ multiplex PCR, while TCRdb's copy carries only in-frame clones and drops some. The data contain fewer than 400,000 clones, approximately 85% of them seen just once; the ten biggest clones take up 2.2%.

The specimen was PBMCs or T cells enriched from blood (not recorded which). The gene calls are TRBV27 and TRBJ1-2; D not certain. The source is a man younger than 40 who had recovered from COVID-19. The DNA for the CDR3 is TGTGCCAGCAGTTTAGCCAGGAACTATGGCTACACCTTC. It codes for CASSLARNYGYTF.